Shown below are 2 T cell receptor beta chains from a single sample sequenced in a study of T-cell reconstitution after alpha-beta-depleted transplantation in children. The library targeted TCRbeta and was prepared with unique molecular identifiers. From the PCR reads, TCRdb called clonotypes with MiXCR, one entry per CDR3 protein. The table has some 490,000 distinct CDR3 sequences, about 12% seen once. This sample comprised PBMCs from the stem cell graft donor, obtained from the stem cell graft. The receptors were sampled from a human donor who donated a stem cell graft to a child with combined immunodeficiency.

This clonotype was detected many times. CDR3 in amino acids: CASSLRQGAGNTIYF. In DNA, the CDR3 is TGTGCCAGCAGCTTGAGACAGGGCGCTGGAAACACCATATATTTT. The V call is TRBV5-5, the J call TRBJ1-3; 7 bases map to TRBD1. CDR3 length equals 15 residues. The germline CDR1 and CDR2 sequences are SGHKS and YYEKEE (reference sequence). Germline trimming cut 1 base from V and 2 bases from J; bases unmatched to any gene: 3.

The chain links TRBV5-1 to TRBJ2-3, with 9 bases matching TRBD2. This CDR3 spans 18 amino acids. Unmatched junction bases numbered 16, after V lost 4 bases and J lost 4 bases. CDR1 and CDR2 from the germline V gene are SGHRS and YFSETQ. Here the CDR3 DNA reads TGCGCCAGCAGCCCCGCTCCGCTAGCGGGAAGTTCGGCAGATACGCAGTATTTT. Its protein product is CASSPAPLAGSSADTQYF.